This is a list of T cell receptor beta chains from one sample in a study of CD8 T cells in ankylosing spondylitis. Each CDR3 protein gets one entry after TCRdb re-called the 5' RACE reads with MiXCR. The profile shows fewer than 150,000 distinct CDR3 sequences, about 6.7% of them singletons. The source material was blood, either unsorted or a sorted T cell fraction (not recorded which). The receptors here all came from a female donor with ankylosing spondylitis or in good health (not recorded which). CDR3s include the opening cysteine and the closing phenylalanine or tryptophan. The order of the fields is CDR3 protein, CDR3 DNA, clone size, D gene, V gene, J gene. D genes are given only for firm matches. Clone size is not always given. Where it is, it says once, few, many or a class for expanded clones.

CSARDRGTGGQPQHF	TGCAGTGCTAGAGATCGTGGGACAGGGGGCCAGCCCCAGCATTTT	many	TRBD1	TRBV20-1	TRBJ1-5
CASSPTGIKASGELFF	TGCGCCAGCAGCCCTACAGGGATAAAGGCGTCCGGGGAGCTGTTTTTT	few	NA	TRBV5-1	TRBJ2-2
CASSQVMSAGAGELFF	TGTGCCAGCAGCCAAGTTATGTCAGCAGGGGCCGGGGAGCTGTTTTTT	many	NA	TRBV14	TRBJ2-2
CASSQDRRQGGNEQFF	TGCGCCAGCAGCCAAGATAGGAGACAGGGCGGTAATGAGCAGTTCTTC	few	TRBD1	TRBV4-3	TRBJ2-1
CASSNPTGVPLGSGNTIYF	TGTGCCAGCAGTAACCCGACAGGGGTACCCCTCGGCTCTGGAAACACCATATATTTT	few	TRBD1	TRBV6-4	TRBJ1-3
CASSLEAQGTDTQYF	TGTGCCAGCAGCTTAGAGGCGCAGGGGACAGATACGCAGTATTTT	few	NA	TRBV7-8	TRBJ2-3
CSARASGGNQPQHF	TGCAGTGCTAGGGCCTCAGGGGGCAATCAGCCCCAGCATTTT	NA	NA	TRBV20-1	TRBJ1-5
CASSSGLDRVYGYTF	TGCGCCAGCAGCTCAGGATTGGACAGGGTCTATGGCTACACCTTC	many	TRBD1	TRBV5-1	TRBJ1-2
CASRGGRSYEQYF	TGTGCCAGCAGGGGCGGAAGATCCTACGAGCAGTACTTC	NA	NA	TRBV7-9	TRBJ2-7
CASSQEVRSSYNSPLHF	TGTGCCAGCAGCCAAGAAGTGAGGAGCTCCTATAATTCACCCCTCCACTTT	many	NA	TRBV4-2	TRBJ1-6
CASTNTTGNTIYF	TGTGCCAGCACCAATACGACAGGAAACACCATATATTTT	many	NA	TRBV12-3/TRBV12-4	TRBJ1-3
CASGWRGHLIPNEQFF	TGTGCCAGCGGGTGGCGGGGACATTTAATTCCAAATGAGCAGTTCTTC	many	NA	TRBV28	TRBJ2-1
CASSLDPGQGTEAFF	TGCGCCAGCAGTTTGGATCCGGGACAGGGGACTGAAGCTTTCTTT	NA	TRBD1	TRBV5-1	TRBJ1-1
CASSLENPPEQYF	TGTGCCAGCAGTCTGGAGAATCCCCCGGAGCAGTACTTC	few	NA	TRBV28	TRBJ2-7
CASSPWGGNYEQYF	TGCGCCAGCAGTCCCTGGGGCGGGAATTACGAGCAGTACTTC	many	NA	TRBV5-1	TRBJ2-7
CASSPRGTSSSQETQYF	TGTGCTAGCAGCCCTAGGGGGACTAGCTCCTCCCAAGAGACCCAGTACTTC	many	TRBD2	TRBV7-7	TRBJ2-5
CASSQDGPGMSYNSPLHF	TGCGCCAGCAGCCAAGATGGTCCAGGGATGAGCTATAATTCACCCCTCCACTTT	many	NA	TRBV4-1	TRBJ1-6
CASSFVGADTQYF	TGTGCCAGCAGTTTTGTGGGGGCAGATACGCAGTATTTT	many	NA	TRBV12-3/TRBV12-4	TRBJ2-3
CASRLDSLLF	TGTGCCAGCAGGCTGGACAGCCTGCTCTTT	many	NA	TRBV12-3/TRBV12-4	TRBJ1-1
CSVAGLGQPQHF	TGCAGCGTTGCCGGGCTTGGGCAGCCCCAGCATTTT	few	NA	TRBV29-1	TRBJ1-5
CASSPVASGVETQYF	TGTGCCAGCTCACCAGTGGCTAGCGGGGTAGAGACCCAGTACTTC	many	TRBD2	TRBV18	TRBJ2-5
CASSSTRDRNEKLFF	TGCGCCAGCAGCTCTACCCGGGACAGAAATGAAAAACTGTTTTTT	many	TRBD1	TRBV5-1	TRBJ1-4
CASSLPPGQGSYEQFF	TGTGCCAGCTCACTTCCCCCGGGACAGGGATCGTATGAGCAGTTCTTC	NA	TRBD1	TRBV18	TRBJ2-1